The TCR beta chain under discussion was sequenced for a study of T cells in Graves' hyperthyroidism and ophthalmopathy. V was cut by 4 bases and J by 5 bases, with 21 bases left in between. There are 16 residues in the CDR3. CDR1 DFQATT and CDR2 SNEGSKA come from the germline V gene (reference sequence). Researchers took RNA transcripts and amplified the TCR beta CDR3 regions from them. The study used the HTBI primer set for a first-round RT-PCR of the TCR CDR3. Each CDR3 protein is one row after TCRdb ran MiXCR on the multiplex PCR reads. The sample carries about 710,000 distinct CDR3 sequences, roughly 15% recorded once.

This sequence originates from a man younger than 30 with Graves' hyperthyroidism. The rearrangement links TRBV20-1 to TRBJ1-5; no definite D call. Sequencing was performed on blood. The CDR3: CSATQTRTLNHQPQHF. In nucleotides, the CDR3 is TGCAGTGCTACTCAGACACGCACCCTAAATCATCAGCCCCAGCATTTT.